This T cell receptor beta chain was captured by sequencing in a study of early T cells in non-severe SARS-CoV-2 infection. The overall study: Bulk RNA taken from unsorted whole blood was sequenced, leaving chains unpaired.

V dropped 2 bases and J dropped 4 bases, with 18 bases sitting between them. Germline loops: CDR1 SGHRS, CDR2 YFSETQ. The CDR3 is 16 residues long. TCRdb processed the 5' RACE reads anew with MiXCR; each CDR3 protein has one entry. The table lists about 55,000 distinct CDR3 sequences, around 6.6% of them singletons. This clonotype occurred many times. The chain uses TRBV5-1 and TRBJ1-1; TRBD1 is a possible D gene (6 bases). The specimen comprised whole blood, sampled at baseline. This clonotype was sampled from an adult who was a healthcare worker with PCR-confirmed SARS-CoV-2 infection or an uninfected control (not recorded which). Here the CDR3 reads CASSFLGAAIGTEAFF. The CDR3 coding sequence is TGCGCCAGCAGCTTTTTGGGGGCAGCGATTGGCACTGAAGCTTTCTTT.